This TCR beta chain was sequenced during a study of T-cell reconstitution after alpha-beta-depleted transplantation in children. The TCRbeta library was prepared with unique molecular identifiers. TCRdb redid the calling of the PCR reads with MiXCR, one entry per CDR3 protein. The table lists more than 300,000 distinct CDR3 sequences, roughly 16% of them singletons. This clonotype appeared a few times. Sample: PBMCs, mostly from graft donor cells, taken 360 days after TCRalphabeta/CD19-depleted stem cell transplant. The sequence was collected from a male patient aged 2-15 years who had a stem cell transplant for acute lymphoblastic leukemia, so the T cells may come from the graft donor.

Here the CDR3 reads CASSWGTGSSPYEQYF. The CDR3 region has the DNA TGTGCCAGCAGCTGGGGGACAGGGAGTAGCCCCTACGAGCAGTACTTC. The chain carries TRBV7-9 and TRBJ2-7; 9 bases are a match to TRBD1. J lost 2 bases, V lost 4 bases, and 9 bases had no gene match. This CDR3 has 16 residues. Germline-derived CDR1 and CDR2 are SEHNR and FQNEAQ (reference sequence).